These T cell receptor beta chains were read from a single sample in a study of control samples from healthy donors and cancer patients. TCRdb's copy holds only in-frame clones and misses some; the assay was immunoSEQ multiplex PCR. Among about 140,000 clones, 92% were seen once, and the ten largest hold roughly 12%. Sequenced material: blood. The source of these receptors is a man between 25 and 39 years old in good health. The CDR3 runs from the conserved cysteine through the conserved F or W. The order of the fields is J gene, clone size, D gene, V gene, CDR3 protein, CDR3 DNA. A D gene is named only where the DNA matches it firmly. Size tells how often a clone was seen (once, few, many) or the class of an expanded clone, and some rows leave it out.

J gene: TRBJ2-3
clone size: -
D gene: -
V gene: TRBV11-3
CDR3 protein: CASSSTFRDTQYF
CDR3 DNA: TGTGCCAGCAGCTCCACCTTCCGTGATACGCAGTATTTT

J gene: TRBJ2-1
clone size: -
D gene: TRBD2
V gene: TRBV6-5
CDR3 protein: CASSIGTSGKQFF
CDR3 DNA: TGTGCCAGCAGTATAGGGACTAGCGGAAAGCAGTTCTTC

J gene: TRBJ1-2
clone size: -
D gene: TRBD1
V gene: TRBV2
CDR3 protein: CASSGQGAPGYGYTF
CDR3 DNA: TGTGCCAGCAGTGGACAGGGGGCTCCCGGTTATGGCTACACCTTC

J gene: TRBJ1-6
clone size: once
D gene: -
V gene: TRBV30
CDR3 protein: CAWSFATGGSPLHF
CDR3 DNA: TGTGCCTGGAGTTTCGCCACGGGCGGTTCACCCCTCCACTTT

J gene: TRBJ2-1
clone size: -
D gene: -
V gene: TRBV5-1
CDR3 protein: CASSLGESGEQFF
CDR3 DNA: TGCGCCAGCAGCTTGGGGGAAAGTGGCGAGCAGTTCTTC

J gene: TRBJ1-5
clone size: -
D gene: TRBD1
V gene: TRBV19
CDR3 protein: CASSSAAGGNQPQHF
CDR3 DNA: TGTGCCAGTAGTAGCGCGGCAGGGGGGAATCAGCCCCAGCATTTT

J gene: TRBJ2-3
clone size: -
D gene: TRBD2
V gene: TRBV7-8
CDR3 protein: CASSLAGGDPDTQYF
CDR3 DNA: TGTGCCAGCAGCTTAGCGGGAGGGGACCCAGATACGCAGTATTTT

J gene: TRBJ1-3
clone size: -
D gene: -
V gene: TRBV9
CDR3 protein: CASSVEGSSGNTIYF
CDR3 DNA: TGTGCCAGCAGCGTCGAGGGTTCCTCTGGAAACACCATATATTTT

J gene: TRBJ1-6
clone size: -
D gene: TRBD1
V gene: TRBV6-5
CDR3 protein: CASRLQGARNSPLHF
CDR3 DNA: TGTGCCAGCAGATTACAGGGGGCTCGGAATTCACCCCTCCACTTT

J gene: TRBJ1-5
clone size: -
D gene: TRBD1
V gene: TRBV5-4
CDR3 protein: CASSSPGQGAQPQHF
CDR3 DNA: TGTGCCAGCAGCTCCCCGGGACAGGGGGCTCAGCCCCAGCATTTT

J gene: TRBJ1-5
clone size: -
D gene: -
V gene: TRBV25-1
CDR3 protein: CASSVGGGQPQHF
CDR3 DNA: TGTGCCAGCAGTGTGGGAGGAGGTCAGCCCCAGCATTTT

J gene: TRBJ2-7
clone size: -
D gene: -
V gene: TRBV29-1
CDR3 protein: CSVGLSYEQYF
CDR3 DNA: TGCAGCGTCGGACTGAGCTACGAGCAGTACTTC

J gene: TRBJ1-2
clone size: -
D gene: -
V gene: TRBV7-2
CDR3 protein: CASSLALVGNFYGYTF
CDR3 DNA: TGTGCCAGCAGCTTAGCCTTAGTAGGGAATTTCTATGGCTACACCTTC

J gene: TRBJ2-3
clone size: -
D gene: -
V gene: TRBV7-8
CDR3 protein: CASSLVGVTDTQYF
CDR3 DNA: TGTGCCAGCAGCTTAGTCGGGGTTACAGATACGCAGTATTTT

J gene: TRBJ1-3
clone size: -
D gene: -
V gene: TRBV6-1
CDR3 protein: CASSELGRPSGNTIYF
CDR3 DNA: TGTGCCAGCAGTGAACTTGGCCGTCCCTCTGGAAACACCATATATTTT

J gene: TRBJ2-7
clone size: -
D gene: -
V gene: TRBV9
CDR3 protein: CASSAGLASSYEQYF
CDR3 DNA: TGTGCCAGCAGCGCGGGACTCGCTAGCTCCTACGAGCAGTACTTC

J gene: TRBJ2-7
clone size: -
D gene: TRBD2
V gene: TRBV11-2
CDR3 protein: CASSTVRGRGYEQYF
CDR3 DNA: TGTGCCAGCAGCACTGTTCGCGGGAGGGGTTACGAGCAGTACTTC

J gene: TRBJ1-1
clone size: -
D gene: -
V gene: TRBV10-3
CDR3 protein: CAISASQGFNTEAFF
CDR3 DNA: TGTGCCATCAGTGCGTCGCAGGGGTTTAACACTGAAGCTTTCTTT

J gene: TRBJ1-1
clone size: -
D gene: -
V gene: TRBV7-2
CDR3 protein: CASRPSGTEAFF
CDR3 DNA: TGTGCCAGCAGGCCATCGGGCACTGAAGCTTTCTTT

J gene: TRBJ2-7
clone size: -
D gene: -
V gene: TRBV6-5
CDR3 protein: CASSYRAGAYEQYF
CDR3 DNA: TGTGCCAGCAGTTACCGGGCAGGAGCCTACGAGCAGTACTTC

J gene: TRBJ2-5
clone size: -
D gene: TRBD2
V gene: TRBV19
CDR3 protein: CASSMAGDLQETQYF
CDR3 DNA: TGTGCCAGTAGTATGGCGGGAGACCTCCAAGAGACCCAGTACTTC

J gene: TRBJ2-2
clone size: -
D gene: TRBD1
V gene: TRBV30
CDR3 protein: CAWSLQGTGELFF
CDR3 DNA: TGTGCCTGGAGTCTACAGGGGACCGGGGAGCTGTTTTTT

J gene: TRBJ1-4
clone size: once
D gene: -
V gene: TRBV7-8
CDR3 protein: CASSRGPGEKLFF
CDR3 DNA: TGTGCCAGCAGCCGAGGGCCAGGGGAAAAACTGTTTTTT

J gene: TRBJ1-1
clone size: -
D gene: -
V gene: TRBV5-1
CDR3 protein: CASRNAPGTMNTEAFF
CDR3 DNA: TGCGCCAGCAGGAATGCGCCAGGTACCATGAACACTGAAGCTTTCTTT

J gene: TRBJ1-1
clone size: -
D gene: -
V gene: TRBV2
CDR3 protein: CASSPIDGSNTEAFF
CDR3 DNA: TGTGCCAGCAGCCCAATAGACGGAAGCAACACTGAAGCTTTCTTT

J gene: TRBJ1-1
clone size: -
D gene: -
V gene: TRBV5-6
CDR3 protein: CASSGDLSEAFF
CDR3 DNA: TGTGCCAGCAGCGGGGATTTGTCTGAAGCTTTCTTT

J gene: TRBJ1-1
clone size: -
D gene: -
V gene: TRBV6-5
CDR3 protein: CASSFKMNTEAFF
CDR3 DNA: TGTGCCAGCAGCTTTAAGATGAACACTGAAGCTTTCTTT

J gene: TRBJ2-5
clone size: -
D gene: TRBD2
V gene: TRBV2
CDR3 protein: CASSPRRLAEYQETQYF
CDR3 DNA: TGTGCCAGCAGCCCGAGAAGACTAGCGGAGTACCAAGAGACCCAGTACTTC

J gene: TRBJ2-7
clone size: -
D gene: TRBD1
V gene: TRBV28
CDR3 protein: CASSLYRGYEQYF
CDR3 DNA: TGTGCCAGCAGTTTATACAGGGGTTACGAGCAGTACTTC

J gene: TRBJ2-7
clone size: -
D gene: -
V gene: TRBV28
CDR3 protein: CASSQASTDEQYF
CDR3 DNA: TGTGCCAGCAGTCAAGCGAGTACCGACGAGCAGTACTTC

J gene: TRBJ2-7
clone size: -
D gene: -
V gene: TRBV28
CDR3 protein: CASSASVESSYEQYF
CDR3 DNA: TGTGCCAGCAGTGCGTCGGTAGAGAGCTCCTACGAGCAGTACTTC

J gene: TRBJ1-1
clone size: -
D gene: -
V gene: TRBV27
CDR3 protein: CASSIRARNTEAFF
CDR3 DNA: TGTGCCAGCAGTATCAGGGCCCGAAACACTGAAGCTTTCTTT

J gene: TRBJ2-7
clone size: -
D gene: -
V gene: TRBV5-6
CDR3 protein: CASSLEAGVGEQYF
CDR3 DNA: TGTGCCAGCAGCTTGGAGGCAGGGGTCGGCGAGCAGTACTTC

J gene: TRBJ2-5
clone size: -
D gene: TRBD1
V gene: TRBV24-1
CDR3 protein: CATSDPQTGGETQYF
CDR3 DNA: TGTGCCACCAGTGATCCCCAGACAGGGGGGGAGACCCAGTACTTC

J gene: TRBJ2-1
clone size: -
D gene: TRBD2
V gene: TRBV4-2
CDR3 protein: CASSQGTSGGSYNEQFF
CDR3 DNA: TGTGCCAGCAGCCAAGGGACTAGCGGAGGCTCCTACAATGAGCAGTTCTTC

J gene: TRBJ1-1
clone size: -
D gene: TRBD1
V gene: TRBV10-1
CDR3 protein: CASSEGDRGPTEAFF
CDR3 DNA: TGCGCCAGCAGTGAGGGCGACAGGGGGCCTACTGAAGCTTTCTTT

J gene: TRBJ1-2
clone size: -
D gene: -
V gene: TRBV12-3/TRBV12-4
CDR3 protein: CASSFDRNYGYTF
CDR3 DNA: TGTGCCAGCAGTTTCGACAGGAACTATGGCTACACCTTC

J gene: TRBJ2-7
clone size: -
D gene: -
V gene: TRBV6-5
CDR3 protein: CASSYRSSYEQYF
CDR3 DNA: TGTGCCAGCAGTTATAGGAGCTCCTACGAGCAGTACTTC

J gene: TRBJ1-1
clone size: -
D gene: -
V gene: TRBV30
CDR3 protein: CAWSPRTEAFF
CDR3 DNA: TGTGCCTGGAGCCCACGGACTGAAGCTTTCTTT

J gene: TRBJ1-1
clone size: -
D gene: -
V gene: TRBV4-1
CDR3 protein: CASSQEGLGNTEAFF
CDR3 DNA: TGCGCCAGCAGCCAAGAGGGACTGGGGAACACTGAAGCTTTCTTT

J gene: TRBJ1-1
clone size: -
D gene: TRBD1
V gene: TRBV30
CDR3 protein: CAWTAGQGHTEAFF
CDR3 DNA: TGTGCCTGGACCGCCGGACAGGGGCACACTGAAGCTTTCTTT

J gene: TRBJ2-1
clone size: -
D gene: -
V gene: TRBV6-5
CDR3 protein: CASRPAKGFWEQFF
CDR3 DNA: TGTGCCAGCCGTCCGGCTAAAGGCTTTTGGGAGCAGTTCTTC

J gene: TRBJ2-2
clone size: few
D gene: -
V gene: TRBV10-1
CDR3 protein: CASSFSDPNTGELFF
CDR3 DNA: TGCGCCAGCAGTTTTAGCGACCCGAACACCGGGGAGCTGTTTTTT

J gene: TRBJ1-5
clone size: -
D gene: TRBD1
V gene: TRBV19
CDR3 protein: CASSIEGARYQPQHF
CDR3 DNA: TGTGCCAGTAGTATTGAGGGGGCGCGTTATCAGCCCCAGCATTTT

J gene: TRBJ2-7
clone size: -
D gene: TRBD2
V gene: TRBV7-3
CDR3 protein: CASSILAGTAYEQYF
CDR3 DNA: TGTGCCAGCAGCATACTAGCGGGCACAGCCTACGAGCAGTACTTC

J gene: TRBJ2-3
clone size: -
D gene: -
V gene: TRBV3-1/TRBV3-2
CDR3 protein: CASSYRFAGTVTDTQYF
CDR3 DNA: TGTGCCAGCAGCTACAGATTCGCCGGGACCGTCACAGATACGCAGTATTTT

J gene: TRBJ2-4
clone size: -
D gene: TRBD1
V gene: TRBV19
CDR3 protein: CATSVGQWTDIQYF
CDR3 DNA: TGTGCCACCTCAGTGGGACAGTGGACGGACATTCAGTACTTC

J gene: TRBJ1-2
clone size: -
D gene: TRBD1
V gene: TRBV6-2/TRBV6-3
CDR3 protein: CASSYVAGGEGGYTF
CDR3 DNA: TGTGCCAGCAGTTACGTCGCAGGGGGCGAGGGTGGCTACACCTTC

J gene: TRBJ1-2
clone size: once
D gene: -
V gene: TRBV7-8
CDR3 protein: CASSLVAGPGGYTF
CDR3 DNA: TGTGCCAGCAGCTTAGTGGCGGGGCCGGGAGGCTACACCTTC

J gene: TRBJ1-2
clone size: -
D gene: -
V gene: TRBV3-1/TRBV3-2
CDR3 protein: CASSRRFQGKGYGYTF
CDR3 DNA: TGTGCCAGCAGCCGTCGTTTTCAGGGGAAAGGCTATGGCTACACCTTC